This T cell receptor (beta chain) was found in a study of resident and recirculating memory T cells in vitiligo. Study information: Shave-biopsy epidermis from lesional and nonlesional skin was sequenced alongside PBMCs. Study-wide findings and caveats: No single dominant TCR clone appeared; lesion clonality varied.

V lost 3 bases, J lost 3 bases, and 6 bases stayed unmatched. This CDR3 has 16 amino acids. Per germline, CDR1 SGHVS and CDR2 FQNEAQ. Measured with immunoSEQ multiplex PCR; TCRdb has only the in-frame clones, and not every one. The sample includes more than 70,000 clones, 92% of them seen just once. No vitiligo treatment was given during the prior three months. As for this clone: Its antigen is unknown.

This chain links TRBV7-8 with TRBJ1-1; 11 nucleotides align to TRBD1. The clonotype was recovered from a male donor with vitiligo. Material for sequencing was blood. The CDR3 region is CASSFGQGAADTEAFF. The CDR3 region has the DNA TGTGCCAGCAGCTTCGGACAGGGGGCGGCGGACACTGAAGCTTTCTTT.